These 19 T cell receptor beta chains came from one sample sequenced in a study of neurological immune-mediated disorders. TCRdb recomputed calls from the 5' RACE reads with MiXCR, one row per CDR3 protein. The table lists more than 75,000 distinct CDR3 sequences, roughly 3.3% of them singletons, with around 3.1% in the top ten. What was sequenced was PBMCs. These receptors all stem from a woman aged 45-65 years with multiple sclerosis.

This clonotype was detected ten times or more. The chain joins TRBV20-1 to TRBJ1-1; TRBD1 might be the D (5 bases). Deletions cut 1 base from V and 0 bases from J, with 9 bases between. The CDR3 is made up of 14 amino acids. Germline values: CDR1 DFQATT, CDR2 SNEGSKA (reference sequence). The CDR3 bases are TGCAGTGCTAGAGTTCAGGGAGTGAACACTGAAGCTTTCTTT. This codes for CSARVQGVNTEAFF.

The J gene is TRBJ1-1, the V gene TRBV27; no reliable D call. Germline-derived CDR1 and CDR2 are MNHEY and SMNVEV (reference sequence). Trimming stripped 0 bases from V and 0 bases from J, with 8 bases between. The CDR3 contains 15 residues. Here the CDR3 DNA reads TGTGCCAGCAGTTTATCCCTCGAATTGAACACTGAAGCTTTCTTT. This encodes CASSLSLELNTEAFF.

At least ten counts were recorded for this clonotype. The chain is built from TRBV12-3 or TRBV12-4 and TRBJ2-5; 16 positions agree with TRBD2. J lost 13 bases, V lost 5 bases, and 7 bases had no gene match. This CDR3 spans 14 amino acids. CDR3 sequence (DNA): TGTGCCAGCAGTCCCACGGGACTAGCGGGGGGGCGGTACTTC. Its protein is CASSPTGLAGGRYF.

This clonotype came up a few times. The CDR3 sequence is CASTREVGVRGYTF. For the CDR3, the DNA is TGTGCCAGCACCAGGGAGGTAGGGGTCAGAGGCTACACCTTC. The gene calls are TRBV5-4 and TRBJ1-2, with D tentatively TRBD1 (5 bases). CDR1 SGHNT and CDR2 YYREEE come from the germline V gene (reference sequence). The CDR3 covers 14 residues. The V end was cut by 6 bases, the J end by 8 bases, with 20 bases between.

Notes on this clonotype: Mismatch with germline at one junction end may stem from a read error. V and J are TRBV7-7 and TRBJ1-1; D ambiguous. This CDR3 spans 13 amino acids. Germline assignment: CDR1 SSHAT and CDR2 FNYEAQ (reference sequence). CDR3 in DNA: TGTGCTAGCAGCCGAATCTGGAACACTGAAGCTTTCTTT. Protein product: CASSRIWNTEAFF.

This clonotype was observed many times. J is TRBJ1-6 and V is TRBV5-1; 9 bases are shared with TRBD1. In germline, CDR1 is SGHRS, CDR2 YFSETQ. After removal of 4 bases from V and 8 bases from J, the junction contained 7 bases not matched to a gene. This CDR3 contains 15 residues. DNA of the CDR3: TGCGCCAGCAGCGCGCGGACAGGGGTGGATTCACCCCTCCACTTT. This encodes CASSARTGVDSPLHF.

The table lists this clonotype with many counts. The chain employs TRBV20-1 and TRBJ2-3; TRBD2 aligns across 13 bases. The CDR3 has 17 residues. J lost 1 base, V lost 4 bases, and 8 bases had no gene match. The germline V gene encodes CDR1 DFQATT and CDR2 SNEGSKA (reference sequence). This CDR3 is CSATGTSGADRTDTQYF. Written as DNA, the CDR3 is TGCAGTGCTACCGGGACTAGCGGGGCGGACCGCACAGATACGCAGTATTTT.

This clonotype was recorded at least ten times. The chain joins TRBV7-9 to TRBJ2-5, with D tentatively TRBD2 (5 bases). This CDR3 is built from 16 residues. The germline gives CDR1 SEHNR, CDR2 FQNEAQ (reference sequence). Trimming stripped 1 base from V and 4 bases from J, with 16 bases between. CDR3 amino acids: CASSLVSGVFLETQYF. The CDR3 DNA is TGTGCCAGCAGCTTAGTTTCCGGGGTCTTCTTAGAGACCCAGTACTTC.

This clonotype was detected ten times or more. V gene TRBV6-5 combines with J gene TRBJ1-6; D is ambiguous. The CDR3 loop spans 12 amino acids. The germline V gene encodes CDR1 MNHEY and CDR2 SVGAGI. Trimming removed 0 bases at V and 9 bases at J, with 3 bases between. CDR3 nucleotide sequence: TGTGCCAGCAGTTACTCTGGTTCACCCCTCCACTTT. Translated, it gives CASSYSGSPLHF.

The chain employs TRBV11-3 and TRBJ2-6, with a weak D call TRBD1 (6 bases). V lost 5 bases and J 2 bases, leaving 19 bases between the germline ends. The CDR3 sequence is 18 residues long. Germline CDR1 reads SGHNT; CDR2 reads YENEEA. CDR3 protein: CASSKNRESVAGANVLTF. The CDR3 DNA reads as TGTGCCAGCAGCAAAAACAGGGAGTCCGTCGCTGGGGCCAACGTCCTGACTTTC.

This chain uses TRBV7-9 with TRBJ2-1; D not certain. The CDR3 contains 14 residues. Germline-derived CDR1 and CDR2 are SEHNR and FQNEAQ (reference sequence). V was clipped by 1 base and J by 5 bases, with 9 bases between them. CDR3 sequence: CASSLGQVNNEQFF. The CDR3 DNA sequence: TGTGCCAGCAGCTTAGGTCAGGTAAACAATGAGCAGTTCTTC.

The sample holds many counts of this clonotype. V and J are TRBV7-2 and TRBJ1-1, with a tentative D call TRBD1 (5 bases). Germline loops: CDR1 SGHTA, CDR2 FQGNSA. The V and J ends lost 4 bases and 1 base respectively, with 13 bases between them. The CDR3 has 15 amino acids. CDR3 protein: CASSYRGRTNTEAFF. The CDR3 DNA sequence: TGTGCCAGCAGCTACCGGGGACGTACGAACACTGAAGCTTTCTTT. Looking up the rest from reference TRBV7-2 and TRBJ1-1 gives the full variable domain: GAGVSQSPSNKVTEKGKDVELRCDPISGHTALYWYRQSLGQGLEFLIYFQGNSAPDKSGLPSDRFSAERTGGSVSTLTIQRTQQEDSAVYLCASSYRGRTNTEAFFGQGTRLTVV.

This clonotype was seen repeatedly, ten times or more. The chain links TRBV20-1 to TRBJ1-5; possibly TRBD1 for D (5 bases). Germline lookup yields CDR1 DFQATT and CDR2 SNEGSKA (reference sequence). The CDR3 spans 15 residues. With 6 bases removed from V and 8 bases from J, the gap between germline ends came to 23 bases. The CDR3 bases are TGCAGTGCCACCAGAGCGGCAAGGGGCTCGGAGCCCCAGCATTTT. Translation gives CSATRAARGSEPQHF.

This clonotype was detected ten times or more. The rearrangement joins TRBV15 to TRBJ1-6; possibly TRBD1 for D (5 bases). The V and J ends lost 4 bases and 6 bases respectively, with 13 bases between them. The germline CDR1 and CDR2 sequences are LNHNV and YYDKDF (reference sequence). The CDR3 runs 15 residues. CDR3 protein: CATSKAGTLNSPLHF. CDR3 nucleotides: TGTGCCACCAGCAAGGCCGGGACCCTTAATTCACCCCTCCACTTT.

This clonotype occurred a few times. The chain recombines TRBV7-2 with TRBJ1-6; D gene ambiguous. Germline V gene sequence: CDR1 SGHTA, CDR2 FQGNSA. V shed 2 bases and J shed 7 bases, with 12 bases lying between them. The CDR3 is 15 amino acids. CDR3 amino acids: CASSLHVLPNSPLHF. CDR3 nucleotide sequence: TGTGCCAGCAGCTTACACGTCCTCCCCAATTCACCCCTCCACTTT.

This clonotype was recorded at least ten times. The chain combines TRBV20-1 with TRBJ2-1; the match to TRBD1 covers 7 bases. Losses at the gene ends were 1 base for V and 5 bases for J; bases not matched to a gene: 8. Per the germline V gene, CDR1 is DFQATT and CDR2 is SNEGSKA (reference sequence). CDR3 length: 15 residues. The CDR3 nucleotides are TGCAGTGCTAGAGGAAGAGGGGGCTTGGACAATGAGCAGTTCTTC. Translation: CSARGRGGLDNEQFF.

This clonotype was counted at least ten times. The chain joins TRBV15 to TRBJ1-2; no definite D call. The germline V and J ends were trimmed by 4 bases and 8 bases, with 17 bases remaining between them. The CDR3 is 14 amino acids. Per the germline V gene, CDR1 is LNHNV and CDR2 is YYDKDF (reference sequence). The DNA for the CDR3 is TGTGCCACCAGCACCACCCCCCAAATTGGCGGCTACACCTTC. It encodes CATSTTPQIGGYTF.

This clonotype was recorded many times. This CDR3 is CSAPQSGKNTEAFF. DNA of the CDR3: TGCAGTGCTCCTCAATCGGGAAAGAACACTGAAGCTTTCTTT. The chain recombines TRBV20-1 with TRBJ1-1; D gene uncertain. Germline loops: CDR1 DFQATT, CDR2 SNEGSKA (reference sequence). V lost 5 bases to trimming and J lost 1 base, with 14 bases between them. The CDR3 extends over 14 amino acids.

On this clonotype itself: A read error may be the cause here, since a much bigger clone is one base away. The chain couples TRBV7-9 to TRBJ2-1; no clear D gene. CDR3 length: 11 amino acids. V was clipped by 2 bases and J by 8 bases, with 4 bases between them. CDR1 SEHNR and CDR2 FQNEAQ come from the germline V gene (reference sequence). CDR3 in amino acids: CASSLIYEQFF. The CDR3 DNA sequence: TGTGCCAGCAGCTTAATCTATGAGCAGTTCTTC.